The clone carrying this TCR beta chain has just one count. The antigen remains unidentified. Macro-dissection enriched premalignant or tumor cells before nucleic acid extraction. The sample originates from a study of immune evolution from preneoplasia to lung adenocarcinoma. From germline, CDR1 is SNHLY and CDR2 FYNNEI. The CDR3 spans 14 residues. With 7 bases removed from V and 0 bases from J, the gap between germline ends came to 12 bases. Whole-study results and caveats: Top clone frequencies peaked in normal lung, apparently declining through invasive adenocarcinoma.

The repertoire was sequenced with immunoSEQ multiplex PCR; TCRdb's copy has only in-frame clones and lacks some. The sample contains 9,000 to 10,000 clones, 88% of which appear only once. This clonotype was obtained from a person aged 70 to 85 with invasive lung adenocarcinoma. Some clones in this sample may be carry-over from other donors' samples. The sequenced sample consisted of FFPE invasive lung adenocarcinoma tissue. The chain joins TRBV2 to TRBJ1-2; tentative D call: TRBD1 (5 bases). This CDR3 is CASTWDVSNYGYTF. The CDR3 nucleotides read TGTGCCAGCACTTGGGACGTATCTAACTATGGCTACACCTTC.